This T cell receptor beta chain emerged from a study of blood T cell repertoires in COVID-19. Overall study: Donors in the United States, Italy and Spain gave samples during acute or convalescent COVID-19. PBMCs, B-cell-depleted T cells, or T cells were the source of the cDNA or gDNA that made up the material.

Original data processing: The authors estimated nucleated cell counts from reference gene primer amplification. Method: immunoSEQ multiplex PCR; TCRdb's copy keeps in-frame clones and lacks some. D and trimming come from the DNA, and the V and J calls and clone size come from that table. Of more than 150,000 clones in the sample, around 87% were seen once. This CDR3 is 13 amino acids long. Trimming cost V 6 bases and J 8 bases, with 13 bases left between them. Germline CDR1 MNHEY, CDR2 SMNVEV (reference sequence). Specimen: peripheral blood. This receptor was identified in a man aged 50 or older with acute or convalescent COVID-19. The rearrangement joins TRBV27 to TRBJ1-4; no definite D call. CDR3 in DNA: TGTGCCAGCAGCGGAGAGGGTGTAGAAAAACTGTTTTTT. The encoded protein is CASSGEGVEKLFF.